This TCR beta chain originates from a study of human T cells and chemical hapten exposure. Across the study: The variation in per-sample TCR yields arose mainly from small differences in pooled library volumes.

Noted time point: pre-sensitization, week 0. The treatment was: therapeutic diphenylcyclopropenone sensitization with weekly scalp DPC. This CDR3 spans 13 amino acids. The germline V gene encodes CDR1 DFQATT and CDR2 SNEGSKA (reference sequence). V was trimmed by 6 bases and J by 1 base, leaving 9 bases between them. Whole-study findings and limits: Controls had significantly fewer large CDR3 similarity clusters than were formed by expanded TCRs.

This clonotype appeared a few times. Its antigen is still unknown. MiXCR was run by TCRdb on the RACE reads, yielding one entry per CDR3 protein. This table has about 300,000 distinct CDR3 sequences, around 5.5% appearing once. The source is a woman between 18 and 29 years old with alopecia areata. Some clones in this sample may be carry-over from other donors' samples. The V call is TRBV20-1, the J call TRBJ2-2, with no clear D. Material: whole blood, obtained in connection with sensitization to the hapten diphenylcyclopropenone (DPC). CDR3 region: CSAPAMNTGELFF. CDR3 nucleotides: TGCAGTGCCCCGGCCATGAACACCGGGGAGCTGTTTTTT.